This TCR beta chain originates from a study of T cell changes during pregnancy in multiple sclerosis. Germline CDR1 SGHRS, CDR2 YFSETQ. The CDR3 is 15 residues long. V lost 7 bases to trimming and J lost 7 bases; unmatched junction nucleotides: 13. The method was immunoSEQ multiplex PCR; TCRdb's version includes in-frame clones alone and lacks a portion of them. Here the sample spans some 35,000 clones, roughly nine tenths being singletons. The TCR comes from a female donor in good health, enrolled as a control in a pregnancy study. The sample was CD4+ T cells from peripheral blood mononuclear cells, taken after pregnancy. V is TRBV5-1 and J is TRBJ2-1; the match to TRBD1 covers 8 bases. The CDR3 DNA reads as TGCGCCAGCGGAAAACTCGGACAGGGACGGAATGAGCAGTTCTTC. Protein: CASGKLGQGRNEQFF. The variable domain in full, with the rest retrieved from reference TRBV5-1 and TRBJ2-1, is KAGVTQTPRYLIKTRGQQVTLSCSPISGHRSVSWYQQTPGQGLQFLFEYFSETQRNKGNFPGRFSGRQFSNSRSEMNVSTLELGDSALYLCASGKLGQGRNEQFFGPGTRLTVL.